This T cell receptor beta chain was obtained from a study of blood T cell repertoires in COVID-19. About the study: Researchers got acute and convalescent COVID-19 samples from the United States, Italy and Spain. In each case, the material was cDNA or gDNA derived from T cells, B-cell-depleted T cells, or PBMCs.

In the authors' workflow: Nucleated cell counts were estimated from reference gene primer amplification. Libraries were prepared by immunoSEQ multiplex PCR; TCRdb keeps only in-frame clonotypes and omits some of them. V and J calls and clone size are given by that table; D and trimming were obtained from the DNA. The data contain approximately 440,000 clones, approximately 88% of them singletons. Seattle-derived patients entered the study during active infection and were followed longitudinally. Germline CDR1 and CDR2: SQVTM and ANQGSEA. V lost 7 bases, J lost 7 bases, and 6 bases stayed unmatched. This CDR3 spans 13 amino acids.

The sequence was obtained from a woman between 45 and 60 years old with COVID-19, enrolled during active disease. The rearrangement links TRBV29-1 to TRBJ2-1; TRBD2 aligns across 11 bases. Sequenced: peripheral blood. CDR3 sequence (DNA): TGCAGCGACCTAGCGGGGGGATCAAATGAGCAGTTCTTC. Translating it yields CSDLAGGSNEQFF.